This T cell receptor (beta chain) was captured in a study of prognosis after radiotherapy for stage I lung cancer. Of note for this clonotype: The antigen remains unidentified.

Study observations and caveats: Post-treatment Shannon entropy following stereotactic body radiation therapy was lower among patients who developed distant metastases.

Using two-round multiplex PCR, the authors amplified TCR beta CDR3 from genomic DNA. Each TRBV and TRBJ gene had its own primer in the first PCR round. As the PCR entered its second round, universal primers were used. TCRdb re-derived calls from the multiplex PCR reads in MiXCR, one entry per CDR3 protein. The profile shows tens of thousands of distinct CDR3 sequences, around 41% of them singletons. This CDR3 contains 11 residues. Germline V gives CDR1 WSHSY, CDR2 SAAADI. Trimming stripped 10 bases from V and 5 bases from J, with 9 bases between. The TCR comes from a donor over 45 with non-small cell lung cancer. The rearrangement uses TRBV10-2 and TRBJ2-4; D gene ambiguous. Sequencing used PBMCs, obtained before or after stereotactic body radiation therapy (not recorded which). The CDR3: CATSPENIQYF. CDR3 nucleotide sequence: TGCGCCACCAGCCCTGAAAACATTCAGTACTTC.